The next 30 T cell receptor beta chains were all read from a single sample in a study of response to subunit inactivated influenza vaccine. TCRdb processed the RT-PCR reads anew with MiXCR; each CDR3 protein has one entry. The sample carries 860,000 or so distinct CDR3 sequences, less than 25% recorded once. Sequenced here: PBMCs from blood, sampled more than 4 days after vaccination. These receptors were taken from a man aged 45-65 years who received an inactivated influenza vaccine.

In nucleotides, the CDR3 is TGTGCCAGTAAGCCCGGGGGCGGGAGAACAGATACGCAGTATTTT. It codes for CASKPGGGRTDTQYF. The V gene is TRBV19, the J gene TRBJ2-3, with TRBD2 as a possible D gene (7 bases). Germline V gene lookup returns CDR1 LNHDA and CDR2 SQIVND (reference sequence). V was pared by 7 bases and J by 3 bases, with 17 bases between. This CDR3 spans 15 amino acids.

CDR3 bases: TGTGCCAGTAGTATTGGCGGGGGGACCTACAATGAGCAGTTCTTC. It is translated as CASSIGGGTYNEQFF. This chain uses TRBV19 with TRBJ2-1, with 8 bases lining up with TRBD2. This CDR3 has 15 residues. Germline V lookup: CDR1 LNHDA, CDR2 SQIVND (reference sequence). V shed 3 bases and J 2 bases; nucleotides not matched to a gene: 3.

About this clonotype: The junction departs from the called germline gene at one end, perhaps through a read error. The V gene is TRBV6-2 or TRBV6-3, the J gene TRBJ1-1; D gene ambiguous. CDR3 size: 14 residues. Germline CDR1 and CDR2: MNHEY and SVGEGT. In DNA, the CDR3 is TGTGCCAGCAGTAACTCCGTTCGTTGGACTGAAGCTTTCTTT. Translating it yields CASSNSVRWTEAFF.

This clonotype was counted at least ten times. This rearrangement joins TRBV5-1 to TRBJ2-3, with D uncertain. The CDR3 totals 14 residues. V lost 0 bases and J lost 0, with 5 bases in between. Per the germline V gene, CDR1 is SGHRS and CDR2 is YFSETQ. The CDR3 spells CASSLGASTDTQYF. The CDR3 nucleotides are TGCGCCAGCAGCTTGGGAGCGAGCACAGATACGCAGTATTTT.

The V and J genes are TRBV20-1 and TRBJ2-7, with 7 positions matching TRBD1. The CDR3 covers 12 residues. Germline V gene data show CDR1 as DFQATT and CDR2 as SNEGSKA (reference sequence). V lost 5 bases and J lost 3; bases outside the gene matches: 4. The DNA for the CDR3 is TGCAGTGCTCACAGGGGTGTCTACGAGCAGTACTTC. It translates to CSAHRGVYEQYF.

This clonotype was counted many times. The rearrangement links TRBV7-2 to TRBJ2-1; perhaps TRBD2 as D (5 bases). With 7 bases removed from V and 7 bases from J, the gap between germline ends came to 14 bases. There are 13 residues in the CDR3. The germline V gene has CDR1 SGHTA and CDR2 FQGNSA. CDR3 protein: CASNIGGLNEQFF. The CDR3 DNA sequence: TGTGCCAGCAATATTGGAGGCTTAAATGAGCAGTTCTTC. Drawing the rest from reference TRBV7-2 and TRBJ2-1, the complete variable domain is GAGVSQSPSNKVTEKGKDVELRCDPISGHTALYWYRQSLGQGLEFLIYFQGNSAPDKSGLPSDRFSAERTGGSVSTLTIQRTQQEDSAVYLCASNIGGLNEQFFGPGTRLTVL.

The chain links TRBV6-2 or TRBV6-3 to TRBJ2-5; 9 nucleotides match TRBD2. The CDR3 runs 17 residues. CDR1 and CDR2 (germline): MNHEY, SVGEGT. With V trimmed by 2 bases and J by 5 bases, 12 bases remained unmatched. CDR3 nucleotides: TGTGCCAGCAGTTACCCGCTTGAGCGGGAGGACCGGGAGACCCAGTACTTC. Amino acids: CASSYPLEREDRETQYF.

This clonotype was seen a few times. The rearrangement joins TRBV7-9 to TRBJ2-2, with TRBD2 as a possible D gene (6 bases). The CDR3 extends over 15 amino acids. Germline CDR1 is SEHNR and CDR2 is FQNEAQ (reference sequence). V lost 5 bases, J lost 3 bases, and 13 bases lay in between. CDR3 sequence reads: CASSILAFHTGELFF. The CDR3 region has the DNA TGTGCCAGCAGCATACTAGCTTTTCACACCGGGGAGCTGTTTTTT. Full variable domain (outside the CDR3, taken from reference TRBV7-9 and TRBJ2-2): DTGVSQNPRHKITKRGQNVTFRCDPISEHNRLYWYRQTLGQGPEFLTYFQNEAQLEKSRLLSDRFSAERPKGSFSTLEIQRTEQGDSAMYLCASSILAFHTGELFFGEGSRLTVL.

This clonotype was counted between two and nine times. The CDR3 region has the DNA TGTGCCAGCACTATTTCCCCCCGGGGAGTGCAGTACTTC. Amino acids: CASTISPRGVQYF. The rearrangement joins TRBV28 to TRBJ2-7; tentatively, D is TRBD2 (5 bases). CDR3 length: 13 amino acids. Germline CDR1 is MDHEN and CDR2 is SYDVKM. V lost 7 bases, J lost 9 bases, and 19 bases lay in between.

A word on this clonotype: This may be a read error: a much more frequent sequence differs by one nucleotide. V is TRBV20-1 and J is TRBJ1-1; D uncertain. CDR3 length: 13 residues. Germline CDR1 DFQATT, CDR2 SNEGSKA (reference sequence). This CDR3 is CNARDWANTEAFF. The CDR3 DNA is TGCAATGCTAGAGACTGGGCGAACACTGAAGCTTTCTTT.

The chain carries TRBV29-1 and TRBJ1-3, with a weak D call TRBD1 (6 bases). In germline, CDR1 is SQVTM, CDR2 ANQGSEA. V lost 6 bases and J lost 0, with 12 bases in between. The CDR3 is 14 amino acids. The CDR3 DNA reads as TGCAGCGTCAACTCACAGGGCTCTGGAAACACCATATATTTT. It is translated as CSVNSQGSGNTIYF.

This chain uses TRBV7-9 with TRBJ2-7, with D perhaps matching TRBD2 (5 bases). V lost 3 bases to trimming and J lost 0 bases, with 9 bases between them. Germline V gene lookup returns CDR1 SEHNR and CDR2 FQNEAQ (reference sequence). The CDR3 length is 14 residues. The CDR3 loop reads CASSFGDYSYEQYF. The CDR3 region has the DNA TGTGCCAGCAGCTTCGGGGATTACTCCTACGAGCAGTACTTC.

This sequence joins TRBV7-9 and TRBJ2-7, with D possibly being TRBD2 (5 bases). The CDR3 has 16 residues. The germline V gene has CDR1 SEHNR and CDR2 FQNEAQ (reference sequence). V was shortened by 0 bases and J by 1 base, with 13 bases between the two germline ends. CDR3 amino acids: CASSLAEAGDSYEQYF. Written as DNA, the CDR3 is TGTGCCAGCAGCTTAGCGGAGGCAGGTGATTCCTACGAGCAGTACTTC.

This chain joins TRBV6-1 and TRBJ2-2; D not resolved. This CDR3 spans 18 amino acids. In germline, CDR1 is MNHNS, CDR2 SASEGT. The V and J ends lost 7 bases and 0 bases respectively, with 21 bases between them. The CDR3 protein is CASTLDQLRVPNTGELFF. CDR3 bases: TGTGCCAGCACCTTGGACCAACTTCGCGTACCGAACACCGGGGAGCTGTTTTTT.

The genes are TRBV24-1 and TRBJ2-1; D not certain. The ends were cut back, 2 bases at V and 7 bases at J, with 14 bases in the middle. Germline V CDR1 and CDR2: KGHDR, SFDVKD. The CDR3 covers 15 residues. The CDR3 spells CATSDWGKEPNEQFF. CDR3 bases: TGTGCCACCAGTGATTGGGGTAAGGAACCTAATGAGCAGTTCTTC.

This clonotype appeared a few times. The chain uses TRBV29-1 and TRBJ2-2; D remains unclear. Deletions cut 4 bases from V and 2 bases from J, with 17 bases between. CDR1 SQVTM and CDR2 ANQGSEA come from the germline V gene. The CDR3 is made up of 16 amino acids. CDR3 coding DNA: TGCAGCGTTGTTATTAGGTCGCGCGGAAACACCGGGGAGCTGTTTTTT. Translating it yields CSVVIRSRGNTGELFF.

This chain joins TRBV20-1 and TRBJ2-1; D ambiguous. With 3 bases removed from V and 5 bases from J, the gap between germline ends came to 26 bases. The CDR3 runs 18 residues. The V gene's germline CDR1 is DFQATT and CDR2 SNEGSKA (reference sequence). CDR3 protein: CSASGITATMSPHNEQFF. The CDR3 coding sequence is TGCAGTGCTAGCGGAATAACAGCGACAATGTCCCCACACAATGAGCAGTTCTTC.

This clonotype has more than one count but fewer than ten. The chain carries TRBV4-1 and TRBJ2-7, with TRBD2 matching 7 bases. The germline V gene encodes CDR1 MGHRA and CDR2 YSYEKL. This CDR3 is built from 15 residues. The V gene end was trimmed by 4 bases and the J gene end by 3 bases; junction bases not matched to a gene: 9. The CDR3, as DNA: TGCGCCAGCAGCCCCGGTTCGGGGGACTACTACGAGCAGTACTTC. The encoded protein is CASSPGSGDYYEQYF.

Ten or more counts support this clonotype. CDR3 loop: CSAIGANEKLFF. In DNA, the CDR3 is TGCAGTGCTATCGGGGCTAATGAAAAACTGTTTTTT. V is TRBV20-1 and J is TRBJ1-4; D call uncertain. The ends were cut back, 4 bases at V and 3 bases at J, with 6 bases in the middle. CDR3 length: 12 amino acids. Germline V CDR1 and CDR2: DFQATT, SNEGSKA (reference sequence).

Worth noting for this clonotype: Compared with germline, one end of the junction differs, possibly owing to a read error. The chain is built from TRBV7-7 and TRBJ2-3; TRBD1 aligns across 7 bases. The CDR3 spans 15 residues. Germline CDR1 and CDR2: SSHAT and FNYEAQ (reference sequence). This chain's CDR3 is CASSWGQLRTDTQYF. In nucleotides, the CDR3 is TGTGCTAGCAGCTGGGGACAGCTTAGAACAGATACGCAGTATTTT.

Only a few counts were recorded for this clonotype. The rearrangement joins TRBV6-1 to TRBJ1-2; D gene uncertain. The CDR3 spans 12 residues. Trimming left V 3 bases short and J 5 bases short, with 7 bases between. Germline CDR1 and CDR2: MNHNS and SASEGT. The DNA for the CDR3 is TGTGCCAGCAGTGACATGGTTTATGGCTACACCTTC. This translates into CASSDMVYGYTF.

This clonotype was observed a few times. The rearrangement links TRBV5-5 to TRBJ1-1; unclear D gene. Germline CDR1 is SGHKS and CDR2 is YYEKEE (reference sequence). The CDR3 is 14 residues long. Trimming removed 4 bases at V and 0 bases at J, with 10 bases between. The CDR3 DNA follows: TGTGCCAGCAGCCCCGGCTACATGAACACTGAAGCTTTCTTT. Its protein is CASSPGYMNTEAFF.

This chain joins TRBV5-1 and TRBJ2-1, with D perhaps TRBD2 (5 bases). Trimming removed 0 bases from V and 8 bases from J, with 12 bases in between. Germline-derived CDR1 and CDR2 are SGHRS and YFSETQ. CDR3 size: 14 residues. CDR3 residues: CASSLDDGVDEQFF. The CDR3 DNA follows: TGCGCCAGCAGCTTGGACGACGGGGTCGATGAGCAGTTCTTC.

For the CDR3, the DNA is TGTGCCAGCAGCACCTCTTTGGCACTAGCGGGAGCTAGGTTCGGCAAAAACATTCAGTACTTC. It translates to CASSTSLALAGARFGKNIQYF. The rearrangement links TRBV11-1 to TRBJ2-4; 11 bases align to TRBD2. Trimming removed 5 bases from V and 3 bases from J; junction bases left unmatched: 21. Germline V gene sequence: CDR1 SGHAT, CDR2 FQDESV (reference sequence). The CDR3 runs 21 residues. Complete variable domain (other parts from reference TRBV11-1 and TRBJ2-4): EAEVAQSPRYKITEKSQAVAFWCDPISGHATLYWYRQILGQGPELLVQFQDESVVDDSQLPKDRFSAERLKGVDSTLKIQPAELGDSAMYLCASSTSLALAGARFGKNIQYFGAGTRLSVL.

J is TRBJ2-5 and V is TRBV28; no firm D call. The V gene lost 7 bases and the J gene lost 5 bases, with 11 bases spanning the gap. CDR1 is MDHEN, CDR2 SYDVKM, per germline. The CDR3 is 12 residues long. CDR3 amino acids: CASTLMGETQYF. The CDR3, as DNA: TGTGCCAGCACCCTAATGGGGGAGACCCAGTACTTC.

The genes are TRBV20-1 and TRBJ2-7; perhaps TRBD1 as D (5 bases). The CDR3 length is 13 residues. CDR1 DFQATT and CDR2 SNEGSKA come from the germline V gene (reference sequence). V was shortened by 2 bases and J by 2 bases, with 10 bases between the two germline ends. CDR3 nucleotides: TGCAGTGCTAGAAGGGGTACGACCTACGAGCAGTACTTC. Translating gives CSARRGTTYEQYF.

The chain carries TRBV7-2 and TRBJ1-3; D remains unclear. The CDR3 contains 15 residues. Trimming removed 0 bases at V and 1 base at J, with 7 bases between. Germline lookup yields CDR1 SGHTA and CDR2 FQGNSA. The CDR3 DNA follows: TGTGCCAGCAGCTTAGCGAGGTCGTCTGGAAACACCATATATTTT. Its translation is CASSLARSSGNTIYF.

This clonotype occurred a few times. The rearrangement uses TRBV6-2 or TRBV6-3 and TRBJ2-4; D gene unclear. The V end was cut by 6 bases, the J end by 0 bases, with 15 bases between. Germline V gene data show CDR1 as MNHEY and CDR2 as SVGEGT. The CDR3 contains 16 residues. CDR3 region: CASSPLSSLAKNIQYF. The CDR3 coding sequence is TGTGCCAGCAGCCCGTTAAGCTCTCTAGCCAAAAACATTCAGTACTTC.

This clonotype has a handful of counts. This chain connects TRBV7-2 to TRBJ2-7, with 10 bases identical to TRBD2. V shed 4 bases, J shed 3 bases, and the junction held 3 bases outside the gene matches. This CDR3 contains 14 residues. The germline CDR1 and CDR2 sequences are SGHTA and FQGNSA. CDR3 coding DNA: TGTGCCAGCAGCTGGACTAGCGGACTCTACGAGCAGTACTTC. Protein product: CASSWTSGLYEQYF.

This clonotype came up a few times. At one end the junction does not follow the germline gene, possibly because of a read error. The J gene is TRBJ1-1, the V gene TRBV29-1; D is unresolved. Looked up from germline, CDR1 is SQVTM and CDR2 is ANQGSEA. The CDR3 is 8 residues long. CDR3 region: CSVEQNTF. The CDR3 region has the DNA TGCAGCGTTGAACAGAATACCTTT.